A single sample gave rise to the 11 T cell receptor beta chains below, sequenced in a study of CD8 T cells in ankylosing spondylitis. The antigens these receptors bind are not known. Whole-study results and caveats: What seemed typical of ankylosing spondylitis blood was a TCR beta motif built from 7 or 8 highly homologous variants.

TCRdb itself ran the 5' RACE reads through MiXCR, one entry per CDR3 protein. Of about 500,000 distinct CDR3 sequences listed, roughly 13% are singletons. Sequenced material: blood, either unsorted or a sorted T cell fraction (not recorded which). The receptors were gathered from a male donor with ankylosing spondylitis.

This clonotype turned up a few times. This chain joins TRBV11-2 and TRBJ2-1; D not certain. The V and J ends lost 0 bases and 9 bases respectively, with 12 bases between them. Looked up from germline, CDR1 is SGHAT and CDR2 is FQNNGV. CDR3 length equals 14 residues. CDR3 sequence: CASSLDLGFFEQFF. The CDR3 DNA reads as TGTGCCAGCAGCTTAGATCTGGGGTTTTTTGAGCAGTTCTTC.

The table lists this clonotype with a few counts. This rearrangement joins TRBV7-9 to TRBJ2-7, with 12 bases matching TRBD2. V lost 1 base, J lost 4 bases, and 5 bases stayed unmatched. Germline CDR1 and CDR2: SEHNR and FQNEAQ (reference sequence). The CDR3 consists of 16 residues. The CDR3 coding sequence is TGTGCCAGCAGCTTAGGGGCTAGCGGGAGGGTTTACGAGCAGTACGTC. The encoded protein is CASSLGASGRVYEQYV.

This chain links TRBV5-1 with TRBJ1-2; D is uncertain. This CDR3 comprises 15 residues. Per the germline V gene, CDR1 is SGHRS and CDR2 is YFSETQ. Trimming took off 0 bases at V and 0 bases at J, with 9 bases between the two ends. In DNA form, the CDR3 reads TGCGCCAGCAGCTTGGCCTTGGGGACTAACTATGGCTACACCTTC. It specifies CASSLALGTNYGYTF.

This clonotype has more than one count but fewer than ten. This chain uses TRBV20-1 with TRBJ1-4; D gene ambiguous. The CDR3 totals 13 residues. V was clipped by 0 bases and J by 8 bases, with 10 bases between them. CDR1 DFQATT and CDR2 SNEGSKA come from the germline V gene (reference sequence). The CDR3 DNA reads TGCAGTGCTAGAGATCCCCAAGAGGAAAAACTGTTTTTT. Translating gives CSARDPQEEKLFF.

Only a few counts were recorded for this clonotype. The V call is TRBV5-1, the J call TRBJ1-3, with D unresolved. Germline loops: CDR1 SGHRS, CDR2 YFSETQ. Trimming cost V 0 bases and J 4 bases, with 5 bases left between them. The CDR3 consists of 13 residues. CDR3 residues: CASSLDVGNTIYF. The CDR3 bases are TGCGCCAGCAGCTTGGATGTGGGAAACACCATATATTTT.

This clonotype was counted between two and nine times. The V call is TRBV12-3 or TRBV12-4, the J call TRBJ2-5, with 13 bases lining up with TRBD2. V trimming: 0 bases; J trimming: 7 bases; junction bases outside the gene matches: 2. The CDR3 contains 15 residues. Written as DNA, the CDR3 is TGTGCCAGCAGTTTAGCACTAGCGGGAGGGGGGACCCAGTACTTC. As protein: CASSLALAGGGTQYF.

J is TRBJ2-3 and V is TRBV20-1; D remains unclear. V lost 0 bases, J lost 1 base, and 8 bases lay in between. This CDR3 contains 14 residues. Germline V gives CDR1 DFQATT, CDR2 SNEGSKA (reference sequence). CDR3 DNA sequence: TGCAGTGCTAGAGATGATTGGGGCACAGATACGCAGTATTTT. It specifies CSARDDWGTDTQYF.

As for this clonotype: Here the CDR3 omits its conserved ending phenylalanine or tryptophan, so a read error is the likely source. The limits of the CDR3 on the DNA are not certain, so only TCRdb's listed CDR3 is given. The J gene is TRBJ1-2, the V gene TRBV18; TRBD1 is the table's D call and was not checked against the DNA. 15 amino acids form the CDR3, both terminal residues included. Per the germline V gene, CDR1 is KGHSH and CDR2 is LQKENI. The CDR3 spells CASSPPMRDSRQMGI.

This clonotype appeared a few times. The rearrangement joins TRBV3-1 to TRBJ1-3; D is undetermined. The germline CDR1 and CDR2 sequences are LGHDT and YNNKEL (reference sequence). This CDR3 comprises 15 residues. Trimming removed 1 base at V and 4 bases at J, with 11 bases between. CDR3 sequence reads: CASSQGPTGGNTIYF. The CDR3 DNA reads TGTGCCAGCAGCCAAGGGCCTACGGGGGGAAACACCATATATTTT.

The chain employs TRBV9 and TRBJ2-3, with D tentatively TRBD2 (6 bases). Trimming cost V 0 bases and J 0 bases, with 8 bases left between them. The germline V gene has CDR1 SGDLS and CDR2 YYNGEE. This CDR3 comprises 15 residues. The CDR3 nucleotides read TGTGCCAGCAGCGTAGCTAGCGCTAGCACAGATACGCAGTATTTT. Translating it yields CASSVASASTDTQYF.

This sequence joins TRBV18 and TRBJ2-2; 9 bases align to TRBD1. There are 16 residues in the CDR3. V shed 2 bases, J shed 5 bases, and the junction held 6 bases outside the gene matches. CDR1 is KGHSH, CDR2 LQKENI, per germline. CDR3 residues: CASSPITTGGTGELFF. CDR3 DNA: TGTGCCAGCTCACCAATAACGACAGGGGGGACCGGGGAGCTGTTTTTT.